A single sample gave rise to the 11 T cell receptor beta chains below, sequenced in a study of blood T cell repertoires in COVID-19. This table comes from immunoSEQ multiplex PCR, and its TCRdb copy is limited to in-frame clones, with some not included. Altogether about 74,000 clones are present, more than 90% being singletons, with the ten largest covering roughly 1.5%. The sequenced sample consisted of peripheral blood. These receptors were collected from a man in his fifties or sixties with acute or convalescent COVID-19.

This rearrangement joins TRBV4-2 to TRBJ1-3; a weak D match, TRBD1 (5 bases). Germline V gives CDR1 LGHNA, CDR2 YNFKEQ. The CDR3 is 15 amino acids. Trimming took off 2 bases at V and 2 bases at J, with 10 bases between the two ends. The CDR3 region is CASSQSPGTGNTIYF. CDR3 nucleotides: TGTGCCAGCAGCCAAAGTCCAGGGACTGGAAACACCATATATTTT.

The chain links TRBV5-1 to TRBJ2-7; D may be TRBD1 (6 bases). This CDR3 contains 13 residues. The germline V gene encodes CDR1 SGHRS and CDR2 YFSETQ. V was cut by 0 bases and J by 7 bases, with 11 bases left in between. CDR3 amino acids: CASSLGGQEEQYF. CDR3 DNA sequence: TGCGCCAGCAGCTTGGGGGGGCAGGAGGAGCAGTACTTC.

This clone was detected many times. The chain carries TRBV7-8 and TRBJ1-2, with TRBD1 as a possible D gene (5 bases). V lost 5 bases to trimming and J lost 1 base, with 23 bases between them. This CDR3 has 18 amino acids. The germline CDR1 and CDR2 sequences are SGHVS and FQNEAQ. CDR3: CASSLEKVPRRGNYGYTF. CDR3 nucleotides: TGTGCCAGCAGCCTCGAGAAGGTCCCCCGGAGGGGTAACTATGGCTACACCTTC.

The V call is TRBV6-2 or TRBV6-3, the J call TRBJ2-7; 7 bases are shared with TRBD1. CDR3 size: 12 residues. The V and J ends lost 5 bases and 6 bases, in that order; junction bases with no gene match: 4. Germline values: CDR1 MNHEY, CDR2 SVGEGT. Written as DNA, the CDR3 is TGTGCCAGCAGTCCACAGGGGCTCGAGCAGTACGTC. Translated: CASSPQGLEQYV.

The chain recombines TRBV7-8 with TRBJ2-7; 8 positions agree with TRBD2. Germline V gene lookup returns CDR1 SGHVS and CDR2 FQNEAQ. The CDR3 runs 15 residues. V lost 5 bases, J lost 1 base, and 7 bases stayed unmatched. The CDR3 DNA sequence: TGTGCCAGCAGCAGCGGGGCTAGCGGGTCCTACGAGCAGTACTTC. Residues: CASSSGASGSYEQYF. The full variable domain, with the rest looked up from reference TRBV7-8 and TRBJ2-7, is GAGVSQSPRYKVAKRGQDVALRCDPISGHVSLFWYQQALGQGPEFLTYFQNEAQLDKSGLPSDRFFAERPEGSVSTLKIQRTQQEDSAVYLCASSSGASGSYEQYFGPGTRLTVT.

The chain recombines TRBV29-1 with TRBJ1-3; no definite D call. V lost 4 bases and J lost 1, with 8 bases in between. CDR3 length equals 13 residues. The germline V gene has CDR1 SQVTM and CDR2 ANQGSEA. CDR3 loop: CSVAGPSGNTIYF. CDR3 DNA: TGCAGCGTTGCGGGTCCATCTGGAAACACCATATATTTT.

This chain links TRBV5-1 with TRBJ2-1; a possible D gene is TRBD2 (6 bases). V lost 7 bases to trimming and J lost 0 bases, with 11 bases between them. The CDR3 totals 14 residues. Germline CDR1 and CDR2: SGHRS and YFSETQ. The DNA for the CDR3 is TGCGCCAGCCGGGACGGGAGCTCCTACAATGAGCAGTTCTTC. Residues: CASRDGSSYNEQFF.

This chain uses TRBV2 with TRBJ1-1; D possibly corresponds to TRBD1 (5 bases). V was cut by 8 bases and J by 0 bases, with 13 bases left in between. This CDR3 has 14 amino acids. In germline, CDR1 is SNHLY, CDR2 FYNNEI. The CDR3 protein is CASSIGVLNTEAFF. CDR3 DNA: TGTGCCAGCTCCATAGGGGTATTGAACACTGAAGCTTTCTTT.

This chain links TRBV2 with TRBJ1-4; D unclear. CDR1 is SNHLY, CDR2 FYNNEI, per germline. Trimming took off 4 bases at V and 7 bases at J, with 4 bases between the two ends. The CDR3 extends over 11 amino acids. In DNA, the CDR3 is TGTGCCAGCAGTGTAGTTGAAAAACTGTTTTTT. It codes for CASSVVEKLFF.

This clone appeared a single time. This chain links TRBV30 with TRBJ2-1, with D perhaps TRBD1 (5 bases). Between the trimmed V and J ends, which lost 3 bases and 10 bases, there was a span of 16 bases. Germline V gives CDR1 GTSNPN, CDR2 SVGIG (reference sequence). This CDR3 region has 13 residues. The CDR3 is CAWRKMDKTEQFF. CDR3 nucleotide sequence: TGTGCCTGGAGAAAGATGGACAAAACCGAGCAGTTCTTC.

This chain connects TRBV19 to TRBJ2-7; tentatively, D is TRBD1 (6 bases). The V and J ends lost 1 base and 3 bases respectively, with 16 bases between them. This CDR3 spans 16 amino acids. The germline V gene has CDR1 LNHDA and CDR2 SQIVND (reference sequence). In nucleotides, the CDR3 is TGTGCCAGTAGTATAGCAGGGGCCGTTGCTAACTACGAGCAGTACTTC. It is translated as CASSIAGAVANYEQYF.